Listed below are T cell receptor beta chains from one sample, sequenced in a study of glioma-infiltrating T cells. TCRdb redid the calling of the multiplex PCR reads with MiXCR, one entry per CDR3 protein. The profile shows 100,000 to 150,000 distinct CDR3 sequences, 20% to 25% of them singletons. The sequenced sample consisted of glioma tissue, nonneoplastic brain tissue, or PBMCs (not recorded which). Every receptor here comes from a human donor with low-grade glioma or glioblastoma, undergoing nonglioma brain surgery, or in good health (not recorded which). Both conserved end residues are part of each CDR3. Fields, in order: clone size, V gene, D gene, J gene, CDR3 DNA, CDR3 protein. The D gene is left open where the match is weak. Not all rows give a size; the values are once, few, many and, for expanded clones, a class.

abundance: many
v_gene: TRBV7-2
d_gene: .
j_gene: TRBJ1-6
CDR3nt: TGTGCCAGCAGCATTAGAGGCGTCAGGAGCAATTCACCCCTCCACTTT
CDR3aa: CASSIRGVRSNSPLHF

abundance: many
v_gene: TRBV3-1
d_gene: .
j_gene: TRBJ1-5
CDR3nt: TGTGCCAGCAGCCAAGGAGGTTCTCAGCCCCAGCATTTT
CDR3aa: CASSQGGSQPQHF

abundance: few
v_gene: TRBV4-2
d_gene: TRBD1
j_gene: TRBJ2-2
CDR3nt: TGTGCCAGCAGCCGGGACAGCAACACCGGGGAGCTGTTTTTT
CDR3aa: CASSRDSNTGELFF

abundance: .
v_gene: TRBV29-1
d_gene: .
j_gene: TRBJ2-5
CDR3nt: TGCAGCGTCGGGGGAACAGGAAGAGAGACCCAGTACTTC
CDR3aa: CSVGGTGRETQYF

abundance: once
v_gene: TRBV7-9
d_gene: .
j_gene: TRBJ1-5
CDR3nt: TGTGCCAGCAGCCAGGGGTCAGAGAAGCAGCCCCAGCATTTT
CDR3aa: CASSQGSEKQPQHF

abundance: .
v_gene: TRBV5-1
d_gene: .
j_gene: TRBJ2-3
CDR3nt: TGCGCCAGCAGAAGGGTAGTTGGCACAGATACGCAGTATTTT
CDR3aa: CASRRVVGTDTQYF

abundance: few
v_gene: TRBV12-3/TRBV12-4
d_gene: .
j_gene: TRBJ1-1
CDR3nt: TGTGCCAGCAGCACGGAAAGGGAGAACACTGAAGCTTTCTTT
CDR3aa: CASSTERENTEAFF

abundance: many
v_gene: TRBV19
d_gene: .
j_gene: TRBJ2-1
CDR3nt: TGTGCCAGTAGTCCCACTTGGGTCTCCTACAATGAGCAGTTCTTC
CDR3aa: CASSPTWVSYNEQFF

abundance: many
v_gene: TRBV7-2
d_gene: TRBD1
j_gene: TRBJ2-5
CDR3nt: TGTGCCAGCAGCCCGGGACAGACCTCATCAGAGACCCAGTACTTC
CDR3aa: CASSPGQTSSETQYF

abundance: many
v_gene: TRBV12-3/TRBV12-4
d_gene: .
j_gene: TRBJ2-7
CDR3nt: TGTGCCAGCAGTTTGGTGGATGGGTCCTACGAGCAGTACTTC
CDR3aa: CASSLVDGSYEQYF

abundance: many
v_gene: TRBV7-9
d_gene: .
j_gene: TRBJ2-3
CDR3nt: TGTGCCAGCAGCTTAGACGGCGGTCCAGATACGCAGTATTTT
CDR3aa: CASSLDGGPDTQYF

abundance: few
v_gene: TRBV4-3
d_gene: TRBD1
j_gene: TRBJ2-2
CDR3nt: TGCGCCAGCAGCCCTGGGACAGGGAGGGGCCTGGGGGAGCTGTTTTTT
CDR3aa: CASSPGTGRGLGELFF